The clone carrying this T cell receptor (beta chain) was seen a single time. Sorting isolated naive CD4 T cells lacking CD45RO and expressing CD62L. This record comes from a study of human versus mouse CDR3 diversity and MHC coevolution. Overall study context: Reported immunoSEQ sensitivity was one in 200,000 T cells, with reduced amplification bias.

J was trimmed by 4 bases and V by 3 bases; bases with no gene match: 5. This CDR3 is built from 14 residues. The germline V gene has CDR1 GTSNPN and CDR2 SVGIG (reference sequence). The repertoire was sequenced with immunoSEQ multiplex PCR; TCRdb's copy has only in-frame clones and lacks some. Among around 77,000 clones, roughly 92% were seen once, and the ten largest hold 0.15%. The rearrangement joins TRBV30 to TRBJ1-2, with 10 bases fitting TRBD1. The source of this sequence is a person aged 30-70 years in good health. The sequenced sample consisted of naive CD4+ T cells from blood. Subset denoted: CD45RO-negative CD62L-positive naive CD4 T cells. DNA of the CDR3: TGTGCCTGGAGGGGACAGGGGATTTTCTATGGCTACACCTTC. Its translation: CAWRGQGIFYGYTF.